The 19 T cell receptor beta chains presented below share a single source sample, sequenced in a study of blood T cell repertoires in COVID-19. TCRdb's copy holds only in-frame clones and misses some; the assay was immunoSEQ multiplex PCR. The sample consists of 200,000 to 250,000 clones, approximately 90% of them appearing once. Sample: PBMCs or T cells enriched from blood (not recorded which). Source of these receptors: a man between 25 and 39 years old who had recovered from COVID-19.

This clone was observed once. The CDR3 here is CASSHRGEKLFF. The CDR3 region has the DNA TGTGCCAGCAGCCATAGGGGTGAAAAACTGTTTTTT. The chain has TRBV4-2 and TRBJ1-4; weak D call: TRBD1 (5 bases). This CDR3 has 12 amino acids. Germline CDR1 and CDR2: LGHNA and YNFKEQ. The germline V and J ends were trimmed by 3 bases and 7 bases, with 6 bases remaining between them.

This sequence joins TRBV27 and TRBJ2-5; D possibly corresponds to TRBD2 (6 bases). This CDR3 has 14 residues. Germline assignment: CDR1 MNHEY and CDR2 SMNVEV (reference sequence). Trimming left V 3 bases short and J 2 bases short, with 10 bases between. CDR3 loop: CASSFRGTQETQYF. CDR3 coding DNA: TGTGCCAGCAGTTTTCGGGGGACTCAAGAGACCCAGTACTTC.

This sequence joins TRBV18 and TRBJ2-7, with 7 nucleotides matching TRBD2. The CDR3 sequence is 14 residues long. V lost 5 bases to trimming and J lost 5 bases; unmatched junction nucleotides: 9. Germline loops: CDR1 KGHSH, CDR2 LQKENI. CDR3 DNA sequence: TGTGCCAGCTCATCGGGACTAACCAAGGACGAGCAGTACTTC. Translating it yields CASSSGLTKDEQYF.

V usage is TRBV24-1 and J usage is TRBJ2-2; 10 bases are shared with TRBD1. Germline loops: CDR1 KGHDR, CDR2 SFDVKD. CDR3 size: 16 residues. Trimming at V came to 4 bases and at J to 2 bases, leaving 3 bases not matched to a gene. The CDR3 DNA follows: TGTGCCACCAGTGACGACAGGGGGCCTAACACCGGGGAGCTGTTTTTT. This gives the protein CATSDDRGPNTGELFF.

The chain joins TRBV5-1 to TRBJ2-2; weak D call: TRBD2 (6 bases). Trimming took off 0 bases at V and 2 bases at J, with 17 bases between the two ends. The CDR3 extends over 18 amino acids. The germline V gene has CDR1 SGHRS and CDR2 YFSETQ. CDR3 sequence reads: CASSLAREVEANTGELFF. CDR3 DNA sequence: TGCGCCAGCAGCTTGGCCAGGGAGGTCGAAGCCAACACCGGGGAGCTGTTTTTT.

CDR3 DNA: TGTGCCATCAGTGTCTCCAGGGAAGAGACCCAGTACTTC. It yields the protein CAISVSREETQYF. This chain joins TRBV10-3 and TRBJ2-5, with D perhaps TRBD1 (5 bases). The CDR3 is 13 residues long. Trimming took off 4 bases at V and 3 bases at J, with 9 bases between the two ends. Germline V gene lookup returns CDR1 ENHRY and CDR2 SYGVKD.

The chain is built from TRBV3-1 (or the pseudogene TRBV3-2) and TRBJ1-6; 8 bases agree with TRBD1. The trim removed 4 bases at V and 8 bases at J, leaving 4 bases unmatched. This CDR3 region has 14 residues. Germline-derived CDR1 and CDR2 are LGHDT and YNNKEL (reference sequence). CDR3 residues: CASSLDRGDSPLHF. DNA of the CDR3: TGTGCCAGCAGCCTCGACAGGGGAGATTCACCCCTCCACTTT.

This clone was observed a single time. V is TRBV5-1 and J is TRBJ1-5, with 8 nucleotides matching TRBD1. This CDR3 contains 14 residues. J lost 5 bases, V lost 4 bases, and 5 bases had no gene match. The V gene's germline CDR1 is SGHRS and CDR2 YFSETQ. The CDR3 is CASSQGTGDQPQHF. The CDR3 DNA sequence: TGCGCCAGCAGCCAGGGGACAGGCGATCAGCCCCAGCATTTT.

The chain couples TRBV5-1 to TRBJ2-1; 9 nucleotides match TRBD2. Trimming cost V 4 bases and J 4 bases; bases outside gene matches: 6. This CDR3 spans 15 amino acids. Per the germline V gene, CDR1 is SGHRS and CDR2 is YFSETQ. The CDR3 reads CASSRGAGGYNEQFF. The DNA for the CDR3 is TGCGCCAGCAGCAGGGGAGCGGGGGGATACAATGAGCAGTTCTTC. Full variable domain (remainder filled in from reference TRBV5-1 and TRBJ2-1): KAGVTQTPRYLIKTRGQQVTLSCSPISGHRSVSWYQQTPGQGLQFLFEYFSETQRNKGNFPGRFSGRQFSNSRSEMNVSTLELGDSALYLCASSRGAGGYNEQFFGPGTRLTVL.

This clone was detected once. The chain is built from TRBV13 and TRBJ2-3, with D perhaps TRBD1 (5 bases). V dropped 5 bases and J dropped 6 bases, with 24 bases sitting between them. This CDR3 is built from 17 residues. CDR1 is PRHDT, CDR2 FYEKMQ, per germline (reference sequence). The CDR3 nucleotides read TGTGCCAGCAGCCTCTCAGGGTGGGGTGCTTCGTCGGATACGCAGTATTTT. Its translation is CASSLSGWGASSDTQYF.

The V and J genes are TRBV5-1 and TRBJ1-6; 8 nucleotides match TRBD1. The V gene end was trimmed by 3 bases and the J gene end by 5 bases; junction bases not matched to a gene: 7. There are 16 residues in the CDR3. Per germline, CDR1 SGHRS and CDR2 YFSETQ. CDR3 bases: TGCGCCAGCAGCTCGGGGGACAGGCGAAATAATTCACCCCTCCACTTT. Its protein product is CASSSGDRRNNSPLHF.

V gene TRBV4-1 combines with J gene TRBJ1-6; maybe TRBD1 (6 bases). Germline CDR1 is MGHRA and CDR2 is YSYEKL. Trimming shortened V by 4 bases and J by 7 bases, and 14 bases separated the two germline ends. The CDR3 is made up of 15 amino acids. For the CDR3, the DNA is TGCGCCAGCAGCCGCAACAGGGAGGGGAATTCACCCCTCCACTTT. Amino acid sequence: CASSRNREGNSPLHF.

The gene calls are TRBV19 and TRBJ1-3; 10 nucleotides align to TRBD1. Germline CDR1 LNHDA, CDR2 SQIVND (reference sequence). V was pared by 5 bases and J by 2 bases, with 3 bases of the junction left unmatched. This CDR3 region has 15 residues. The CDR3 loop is CASSDGTGAGNTIYF. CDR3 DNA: TGTGCCAGTAGTGACGGGACAGGGGCTGGAAACACCATATATTTT.

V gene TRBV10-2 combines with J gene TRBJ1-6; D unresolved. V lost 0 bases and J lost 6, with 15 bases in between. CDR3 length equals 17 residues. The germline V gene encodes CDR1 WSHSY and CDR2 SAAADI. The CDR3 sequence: CASSESRITQANSPLHF. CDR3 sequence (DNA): TGCGCCAGCAGTGAGTCACGGATCACGCAGGCTAATTCACCCCTCCACTTT.

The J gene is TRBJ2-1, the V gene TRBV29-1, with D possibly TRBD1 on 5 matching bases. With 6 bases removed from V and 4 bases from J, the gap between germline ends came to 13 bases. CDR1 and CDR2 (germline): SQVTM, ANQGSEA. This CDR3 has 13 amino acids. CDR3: CSVAPTVYNEQFF. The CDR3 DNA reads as TGCAGCGTGGCACCGACAGTATACAATGAGCAGTTCTTC.

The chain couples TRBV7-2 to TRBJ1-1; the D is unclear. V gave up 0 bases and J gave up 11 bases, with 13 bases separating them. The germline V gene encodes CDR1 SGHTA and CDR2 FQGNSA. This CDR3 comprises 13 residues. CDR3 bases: TGTGCCAGCAGCTTAGCCAGTTCGACGGGGGCTTTCTTT. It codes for CASSLASSTGAFF.

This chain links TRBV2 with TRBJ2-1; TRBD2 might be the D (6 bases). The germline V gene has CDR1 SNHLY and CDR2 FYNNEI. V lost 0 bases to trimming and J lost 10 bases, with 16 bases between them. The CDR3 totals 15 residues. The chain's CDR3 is CASSEAWGVAGEQFF. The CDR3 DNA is TGTGCCAGCAGTGAAGCATGGGGAGTTGCGGGGGAGCAGTTCTTC.

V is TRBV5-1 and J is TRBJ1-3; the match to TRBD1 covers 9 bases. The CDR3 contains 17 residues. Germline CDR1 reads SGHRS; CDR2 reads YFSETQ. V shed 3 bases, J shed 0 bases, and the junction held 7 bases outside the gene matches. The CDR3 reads CASSSLTGGSSGNTIYF. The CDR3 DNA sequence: TGCGCCAGCAGCTCACTTACAGGGGGCTCCTCTGGAAACACCATATATTTT.

This chain's CDR3 is CASRQGREDEQYF. CDR3 nucleotide sequence: TGTGCCAGCAGACAGGGCCGGGAGGACGAGCAGTACTTC. This chain links TRBV28 with TRBJ2-7; perhaps TRBD2 as D (7 bases). The V end was cut by 6 bases, the J end by 5 bases, with 14 bases between. The CDR3 runs 13 residues. The V gene's germline CDR1 is MDHEN and CDR2 SYDVKM.